One and the same sample provided the 21 T cell receptor beta chains below, sequenced in a study of T cell repertoires in cytomegalovirus infection. TCRdb re-analysed the reads in MiXCR, keeping a single row per CDR3 protein. The data show approximately 700,000 distinct CDR3 sequences, with roughly 35% seen just once and under 3.5% held by the top ten. The sequenced sample consisted of PBMCs. The receptors originated from a human donor in good health (CMV status not recorded). Some clones in this sample may be carry-over from other donors' samples.

For the CDR3, the DNA is TGTGCCAGCAGTTACTCGATGGGGGTCCGGGAGCTGTTTTTT. It specifies CASSYSMGVRELFF. This chain connects TRBV6-2 or TRBV6-3 to TRBJ2-2; either TRBD1 or TRBD2 may supply D (5 bases each). Germline lookup yields CDR1 MNHEY and CDR2 SVGEGT. The CDR3 extends over 14 amino acids. V was trimmed by 0 bases and J by 9 bases, leaving 11 bases between them.

Here the CDR3 DNA reads TGCGCCAGCAGCCAAGAAGGGCAGGGGTGGGAGCAGTACTTC. It encodes CASSQEGQGWEQYF. This rearrangement joins TRBV4-1 to TRBJ2-7, with a weak D call TRBD1 (6 bases). Germline lookup yields CDR1 MGHRA and CDR2 YSYEKL. Trimming shortened V by 0 bases and J by 7 bases, and 13 bases separated the two germline ends. This CDR3 spans 14 amino acids.

This clonotype turned up a few times. The V and J genes are TRBV7-2 and TRBJ2-1; D remains ambiguous. The germline gives CDR1 SGHTA, CDR2 FQGNSA. Trimming cost V 5 bases and J 5 bases, with 10 bases left between them. The CDR3 has 13 amino acids. CDR3 in amino acids: CASSHSRNNEQFF. In nucleotides, the CDR3 is TGTGCCAGCAGCCACTCAAGGAACAATGAGCAGTTCTTC.

This clonotype came up a few times. The V call is TRBV27, the J call TRBJ1-1; a possible D gene is TRBD1 (5 bases). The germline V gene encodes CDR1 MNHEY and CDR2 SMNVEV (reference sequence). V lost 6 bases and J 5 bases, leaving 13 bases between the germline ends. The CDR3 is made up of 13 amino acids. CDR3 sequence: CASRKTENTEAFF. As DNA, the CDR3 is TGTGCCAGCAGGAAGACAGAAAATACTGAAGCTTTCTTT.

The J gene is TRBJ1-1, the V gene TRBV27; D not certain. The CDR3 covers 14 residues. Per the germline V gene, CDR1 is MNHEY and CDR2 is SMNVEV (reference sequence). V dropped 5 bases and J dropped 4 bases, with 14 bases sitting between them. The CDR3 sequence: CASSPRLSGTEAFF. The CDR3 DNA is TGTGCCAGCAGTCCTCGCCTCAGCGGCACTGAAGCTTTCTTT.

CDR3 sequence reads: CASRVTMRGWGNTQYF. In DNA form, the CDR3 reads TGTGCCAGCAGGGTGACTATGCGGGGATGGGGGAATACGCAGTATTTT. The J gene is TRBJ2-3, the V gene TRBV7-2; possibly TRBD2 for D (6 bases). Looked up from germline, CDR1 is SGHTA and CDR2 is FQGNSA. The CDR3 spans 16 residues. The ends were cut back, 6 bases at V and 7 bases at J, with 23 bases in the middle. Supplemented by reference TRBV7-2 and TRBJ2-3, the full variable domain reads GAGVSQSPSNKVTEKGKDVELRCDPISGHTALYWYRQSLGQGLEFLIYFQGNSAPDKSGLPSDRFSAERTGGSVSTLTIQRTQQEDSAVYLCASRVTMRGWGNTQYFGPGTRLTVL.

V and J are TRBV20-1 and TRBJ2-3; the match to TRBD2 covers 7 bases. From germline, CDR1 is DFQATT and CDR2 SNEGSKA (reference sequence). The CDR3 is 16 amino acids. J was trimmed by 6 bases and V by 1 base; bases with no gene match: 13. CDR3 sequence (DNA): TGCAGTGCTAGAGTGGGTCTGCGGGAGAGAGTTGATACGCAGTATTTT. It encodes CSARVGLRERVDTQYF.

The rearrangement uses TRBV7-9 and TRBJ2-7, with TRBD2 matching 7 bases. In germline, CDR1 is SEHNR, CDR2 FQNEAQ (reference sequence). Trimming cost V 4 bases and J 6 bases; bases outside gene matches: 9. The CDR3 has 14 residues. CDR3 in amino acids: CASSSRDRGVEQYF. In DNA form, the CDR3 reads TGTGCCAGCAGCTCCCGCGACCGGGGGGTCGAGCAGTACTTC.

This clonotype was detected a few times. This chain uses TRBV28 with TRBJ1-3; no clear D. With 2 bases removed from V and 0 bases from J, the gap between germline ends came to 8 bases. Looked up from germline, CDR1 is MDHEN and CDR2 is SYDVKM. CDR3 length equals 15 residues. CDR3 coding DNA: TGTGCCAGCAGTTTAAATACTCTCTCTGGAAACACCATATATTTT. Amino acids: CASSLNTLSGNTIYF.

This chain's CDR3 is CASRESTDTQYF. The CDR3 DNA reads TGCGCCAGCCGGGAAAGCACAGATACGCAGTATTTT. The chain employs TRBV5-1 and TRBJ2-3; a possible D gene is TRBD2 (5 bases). The CDR3 is made up of 12 amino acids. V was clipped by 7 bases and J by 0 bases, with 6 bases between them. Germline V gene lookup returns CDR1 SGHRS and CDR2 YFSETQ.

In its sample, this clonotype was seen a few times. The V gene is TRBV2, the J gene TRBJ1-2, with TRBD1 identical over 8 bases. Per the germline V gene, CDR1 is SNHLY and CDR2 is FYNNEI. The CDR3 has 14 amino acids. The V segment lost 5 bases and the J segment 6 bases; nucleotides outside the gene matches: 8. The CDR3 here is CASSSRGRFNGYTF. As DNA, the CDR3 is TGTGCCAGCAGTTCCAGGGGGCGCTTCAATGGCTACACCTTC.

This clonotype was seen a few times. The chain employs TRBV20-1 and TRBJ2-7; a weak D match, TRBD2 (6 bases). Trimming took off 5 bases at V and 3 bases at J, with 11 bases between the two ends. The CDR3 contains 12 residues. Germline CDR1 is DFQATT and CDR2 is SNEGSKA (reference sequence). The DNA of the CDR3 is TGCAGTGCTGCGACTAGTAACTACGAGCAGTACTTC. Translation: CSAATSNYEQYF.

A few counts support this clonotype. The chain employs TRBV6-1 and TRBJ2-6, with D tentatively TRBD1 (6 bases). V was trimmed by 1 base and J by 7 bases, leaving 17 bases between them. The CDR3 length is 17 residues. Germline V lookup: CDR1 MNHNS, CDR2 SASEGT. CDR3 bases: TGTGCCAGCAGTGAAGGACTTTGGGACATCCTAGCCAACGTCCTGACTTTC. Amino acids: CASSEGLWDILANVLTF.

The CDR3 here is CASVAGDGTDTQYF. The CDR3, as DNA: TGTGCCAGCGTGGCAGGGGACGGCACAGATACGCAGTATTTT. The chain carries TRBV2 and TRBJ2-3; possible D gene TRBD1, 6 bases. V was shortened by 8 bases and J by 1 base, with 13 bases between the two germline ends. This CDR3 has 14 amino acids. The V gene's germline CDR1 is SNHLY and CDR2 FYNNEI. Filled out from reference TRBV2 and TRBJ2-3, the complete variable domain reads EPEVTQTPSHQVTQMGQEVILRCVPISNHLYFYWYRQILGQKVEFLVSFYNNEISEKSEIFDDQFSVERPDGSNFTLKIRSTKLEDSAMYFCASVAGDGTDTQYFGPGTRLTVL.

V is TRBV25-1 and J is TRBJ1-1, with 11 bases fitting TRBD1. The CDR3 has 14 amino acids. The junction had 4 bases not matched to a gene; V was cut back by 6 bases and J by 4 bases. Looked up from germline, CDR1 is MGHDK and CDR2 is SYGVNS. The CDR3 region has the DNA TGTGCCAGCAGAGGACAGGGGGCGCGCACTGAAGCTTTCTTT. Amino acid sequence: CASRGQGARTEAFF. Variable domain in full (rest from reference TRBV25-1 and TRBJ1-1): EADIYQTPRYLVIGTGKKITLECSQTMGHDKMYWYQQDPGMELHLIHYSYGVNSTEKGDLSSESTVSRIRTEHFPLTLESARPSHTSQYLCASRGQGARTEAFFGQGTRLTVV.

This clonotype was observed a few times. The chain is built from TRBV10-2 and TRBJ1-1; no clear D gene. Trimming removed 8 bases from V and 5 bases from J, with 18 bases in between. This CDR3 is built from 14 residues. CDR1 is WSHSY and CDR2 is SAAADI in the germline V gene. The CDR3 DNA is TGCGCCAGCGATGACATCTCCTCCGGTACTGAAGCTTTCTTT. Translating it yields CASDDISSGTEAFF.

This sequence joins TRBV20-1 and TRBJ2-1, with 12 bases fitting TRBD2. Losses at the gene ends were 3 bases for V and 9 bases for J; bases not matched to a gene: 9. The CDR3 runs to 15 residues. Germline V gene data show CDR1 as DFQATT and CDR2 as SNEGSKA (reference sequence). The CDR3 is CSARGSSGRATEQFF. The DNA for the CDR3 is TGCAGTGCTAGGGGCTCTAGCGGGAGGGCCACTGAGCAGTTCTTC.

Notes on this clonotype: The germline gene is not matched at one end of the junction; a read error may be the cause. V and J are TRBV19 and TRBJ2-6; maybe TRBD1 (5 bases). Germline CDR1 and CDR2: LNHDA and SQIVND (reference sequence). CDR3 size: 10 residues. CDR3 sequence reads: CAAGANGLTF. Written as DNA, the CDR3 is TGTGCCGCTGGGGCCAACGGCCTGACTTTC. The full variable domain, with the rest looked up from reference TRBV19 and TRBJ2-6, is DGGITQSPKYLFRKEGQNVTLSCEQNLNHDAMYWYRQDPGQGLRLIYYSQIVNDFQKGDIAEGYSVSREKKESFPLTVTSAQKNPTAFYLCAAGANGLTFGAGSRLTVL.

The chain carries TRBV13 and TRBJ1-2; D not certain. Looked up from germline, CDR1 is PRHDT and CDR2 is FYEKMQ (reference sequence). This CDR3 has 16 amino acids. Trimming removed 2 bases from V and 8 bases from J, with 21 bases in between. The CDR3 spells CASSLLHTSPARGYTF. CDR3 DNA sequence: TGTGCCAGCAGCTTACTTCACACCTCCCCTGCGCGGGGCTACACCTTC.

The chain recombines TRBV7-9 with TRBJ1-1; D is unresolved. Germline V CDR1 and CDR2: SEHNR, FQNEAQ (reference sequence). This CDR3 region has 12 residues. The V gene lost 1 base and the J gene lost 8 bases, with 8 bases spanning the gap. Here the CDR3 DNA reads TGTGCCAGCAGCTTAGATTTGAGCGAAGCTTTCTTT. This gives the protein CASSLDLSEAFF.

V gene TRBV6-1 combines with J gene TRBJ2-1, with TRBD1 identical over 10 bases. The CDR3 totals 15 residues. From germline, CDR1 is MNHNS and CDR2 SASEGT. V shed 5 bases and J 6 bases; nucleotides not matched to a gene: 7. The CDR3 here is CASSHTGTGVNEQFF. The CDR3 coding sequence is TGTGCCAGCAGTCATACCGGGACAGGGGTCAATGAGCAGTTCTTC.